The 20 T cell receptor beta chains in this list originate from one sample, sequenced in a study of blood T cell repertoires in COVID-19. Assay used: immunoSEQ multiplex PCR; TCRdb lists only in-frame clones, some missing. The repertoire consists of about 310,000 clones, with 90% occurring once and the leading ten covering 1%. The sample comprised peripheral blood. Receptors originate from a woman between 40 and 50 years old with COVID-19, enrolled during active disease.

A single count supports this clone. The V gene is TRBV19, the J gene TRBJ1-5, with 8 bases aligning to TRBD1. The germline CDR1 and CDR2 sequences are LNHDA and SQIVND (reference sequence). The CDR3 contains 14 residues. After removal of 7 bases from V and 7 bases from J, the junction contained 9 bases not matched to a gene. The CDR3 loop is CASTKGQGVQPQHF. Here the CDR3 DNA reads TGTGCCAGTACAAAAGGACAGGGTGTCCAGCCCCAGCATTTT.

As for this clone: At one boundary the junction diverges from the germline segment, which might be a read error. The chain carries TRBV6-2 or TRBV6-3 and TRBJ1-2; maybe TRBD1 (6 bases). The CDR3 has 12 amino acids. CDR1 and CDR2 (germline): MNHEY, SVGEGT. The CDR3 DNA is TGTGCCAGCAGGTACCTTGGGACAACTAAGGCCTTC. Translation: CASRYLGTTKAF.

This rearrangement joins TRBV5-8 to TRBJ1-1; 8 bases agree with TRBD1. Germline V CDR1 and CDR2: SGHTS, YDEGEE. After removal of 4 bases from V and 9 bases from J, the junction contained 11 bases not matched to a gene. The CDR3 sequence is 14 residues long. DNA for the CDR3: TGTGCCAGCAGCCCCGGACAGGGAAGGGGGAAAGCTTTCTTT. Residues: CASSPGQGRGKAFF. Supplemented by reference TRBV5-8 and TRBJ1-1, the full variable domain reads EAGVTQSPTHLIKTRGQQATLRCSPISGHTSVYWYQQALGLGLQFLLWYDEGEERNRGNFPPRFSGRQFPNYSSELNVNALELEDSALYLCASSPGQGRGKAFFGQGTRLTVV.

The chain employs TRBV25-1 and TRBJ2-1; D not resolved. The germline V gene encodes CDR1 MGHDK and CDR2 SYGVNS. The V gene lost 3 bases and the J gene lost 6 bases, with 9 bases spanning the gap. The CDR3 length is 13 residues. CDR3 coding DNA: TGTGCCAGCAGTGAGTCTTGGCCCAATGAGCAGTTCTTC. Translating it yields CASSESWPNEQFF.

The V gene is TRBV29-1, the J gene TRBJ2-3, with D unresolved. The CDR3 loop spans 14 amino acids. Trimming removed 0 bases from V and 0 bases from J, with 7 bases in between. Germline V lookup: CDR1 SQVTM, CDR2 ANQGSEA. CDR3 DNA: TGCAGCGTTGAAGATCCAGAAAGCACAGATACGCAGTATTTT. It specifies CSVEDPESTDTQYF.

V gene TRBV5-5 combines with J gene TRBJ2-2, with D perhaps TRBD1 (5 bases). V lost 1 base and J lost 4, with 11 bases in between. The germline V gene has CDR1 SGHKS and CDR2 YYEKEE (reference sequence). This CDR3 region has 15 residues. CDR3 DNA: TGTGCCAGCAGCTTGCCCAGGGCTAGCACCGGGGAGCTGTTTTTT. This codes for CASSLPRASTGELFF.

This clone was observed a single time. CDR3 sequence reads: CASSLSGTGNTEAFF. The CDR3 coding sequence is TGTGCCAGCAGTCTATCGGGGACTGGGAACACTGAAGCTTTCTTT. V gene TRBV28 combines with J gene TRBJ1-1, with a tentative D call TRBD1 (5 bases). There are 15 residues in the CDR3. V was shortened by 5 bases and J by 1 base, with 14 bases between the two germline ends. CDR1 MDHEN and CDR2 SYDVKM come from the germline V gene. The complete variable domain, with remaining parts taken from reference TRBV28 and TRBJ1-1, reads DVKVTQSSRYLVKRTGEKVFLECVQDMDHENMFWYRQDPGLGLRLIYFSYDVKMKEKGDIPEGYSVSREKKERFSLILESASTNQTSMYLCASSLSGTGNTEAFFGQGTRLTVV.

CDR3 sequence reads: CASSLDMRNSPLHF. CDR3 nucleotide sequence: TGTGCCAGCAGCTTAGATATGAGGAACTCACCCCTCCACTTT. The chain recombines TRBV7-9 with TRBJ1-6; unclear D gene. The CDR3 is 14 residues long. V lost 1 base, J lost 10 bases, and 11 bases lay in between. CDR1 SEHNR and CDR2 FQNEAQ come from the germline V gene (reference sequence).

The chain links TRBV28 to TRBJ2-3; 7 bases align to TRBD2. The CDR3 loop spans 14 amino acids. The germline gives CDR1 MDHEN, CDR2 SYDVKM. Losses at the gene ends were 4 bases for V and 3 bases for J; bases not matched to a gene: 4. CDR3 loop: CASSSSGGTDTQYF. CDR3 bases: TGTGCCAGCAGTTCGTCCGGGGGGACAGATACGCAGTATTTT.

The rearrangement uses TRBV27 and TRBJ2-7; 7 nucleotides match TRBD1. Per germline, CDR1 MNHEY and CDR2 SMNVEV (reference sequence). The ends lost 4 bases at V and 4 bases at J; junction bases unmatched: 19. This CDR3 is built from 18 residues. The CDR3 bases are TGTGCCAGCAGTTCCCCTTTTCTGACAGGGATAATGGGTTACGAGCAGTACTTC. It codes for CASSSPFLTGIMGYEQYF.

The V gene is TRBV30, the J gene TRBJ1-5; D is ambiguous. Trimming shortened V by 5 bases and J by 0 bases, and 14 bases separated the two germline ends. CDR1 and CDR2 from the germline V gene are GTSNPN and SVGIG (reference sequence). This CDR3 comprises 15 residues. Here the CDR3 DNA reads TGTGCCTGGCTTCCCCTTTTGTATAGCAATCAGCCCCAGCATTTT. Protein product: CAWLPLLYSNQPQHF. The full variable domain, completed using reference TRBV30 and TRBJ1-5, is SQTIHQWPATLVQPVGSPLSLECTVEGTSNPNLYWYRQAAGRGLQLLFYSVGIGQISSEVPQNLSASRPQDRQFILSSKKLLLSDSGFYLCAWLPLLYSNQPQHFGDGTRLSIL.

This clone has just one count. The chain has TRBV9 and TRBJ2-3; 9 bases map to TRBD2. Germline lookup yields CDR1 SGDLS and CDR2 YYNGEE. The V segment lost 4 bases and the J segment 0 bases; nucleotides outside the gene matches: 18. This CDR3 is 20 amino acids long. The CDR3 DNA reads TGTGCCAGCAGCCCACACCCCCCTTCAGGACTAGCGACTAGCACAGATACGCAGTATTTT. Amino acid sequence: CASSPHPPSGLATSTDTQYF.

The CDR3 nucleotides are TGTGCCAGCAGTTTACCCCAGCAGGGGGCTTTTCCCTTAGGGTATGGCTACACCTTC. Protein product: CASSLPQQGAFPLGYGYTF. The chain is built from TRBV28 and TRBJ1-2; TRBD1 matches at 8 bases. Trimming took 2 bases from V and 5 from J; bases not matched to a gene: 19. Germline-derived CDR1 and CDR2 are MDHEN and SYDVKM. There are 19 residues in the CDR3.

The V and J genes are TRBV3-1 (or the pseudogene TRBV3-2) and TRBJ2-1; a weak D match, TRBD2 (6 bases). Trimming took 9 bases from V and 1 from J, leaving 10 bases between them. The CDR3 consists of 13 residues. Germline CDR1 and CDR2: LGHDT and YNNKEL (reference sequence). The DNA of the CDR3 is TGTGCCAGAGGGAGGATTTCCTACAATGAGCAGTTCTTC. This translates into CARGRISYNEQFF.

The genes are TRBV28 and TRBJ1-2; D possibly corresponds to TRBD1 (5 bases). V lost 5 bases and J lost 1, with 14 bases in between. The V gene's germline CDR1 is MDHEN and CDR2 SYDVKM. This CDR3 spans 15 amino acids. The CDR3 reads CASSPRDLFNYGYTF. In DNA form, the CDR3 reads TGTGCCAGCAGTCCTCGGGACTTATTTAACTATGGCTACACCTTC.

The V call is TRBV3-1 (or the pseudogene TRBV3-2), the J call TRBJ2-7; 13 bases match TRBD2. Trimming removed 11 bases from V and 6 bases from J; junction bases left unmatched: 7. The CDR3 spans 13 residues. The germline CDR1 and CDR2 sequences are LGHDT and YNNKEL (reference sequence). CDR3 nucleotide sequence: TGTGCCGCAGGGACTAGCGGGAATCTCGAGCAGTACTTC. This gives the protein CAAGTSGNLEQYF.

The V gene is TRBV24-1, the J gene TRBJ2-2; maybe TRBD1 (5 bases). Trimming took 7 bases from V and 4 from J, leaving 9 bases between them. Germline CDR1 reads KGHDR; CDR2 reads SFDVKD. The CDR3 totals 13 residues. Written as DNA, the CDR3 is TGTGCCACCAGAGCAGGGTTCACCGGGGAGCTGTTTTTT. Protein product: CATRAGFTGELFF.

CDR3 nucleotides: TGTGCCAGCAGCCCCTCGGGACAGGGGATCGGGGTGCGCACCTTC. It specifies CASSPSGQGIGVRTF. The chain employs TRBV3-1 (or the pseudogene TRBV3-2) and TRBJ1-2, with 10 bases matching TRBD1. V lost 4 bases and J lost 13; bases outside the gene matches: 15. The CDR3 extends over 15 amino acids. In germline, CDR1 is LGHDT, CDR2 YNNKEL (reference sequence).

This clone occurred a few times. This rearrangement joins TRBV7-3 to TRBJ1-1; TRBD1 matches at 7 bases. Germline CDR1 is SGHTA and CDR2 is FQGTGA. The CDR3 is 14 amino acids. V lost 5 bases to trimming and J lost 0 bases; unmatched junction nucleotides: 3. Here the CDR3 DNA reads TGTGCCAGCAGCGTGACAGGGATGAACACTGAAGCTTTCTTT. Translating it yields CASSVTGMNTEAFF.

The chain joins TRBV4-2 to TRBJ2-3, with TRBD1 as a possible D gene (6 bases). This CDR3 comprises 18 residues. The germline V gene has CDR1 LGHNA and CDR2 YNFKEQ. The ends were cut back, 1 base at V and 4 bases at J, with 21 bases in the middle. This chain's CDR3 is CASSQGLEGTIGADTQYF. The CDR3 bases are TGTGCCAGCAGCCAAGGTCTAGAGGGGACAATAGGCGCAGATACGCAGTATTTT.